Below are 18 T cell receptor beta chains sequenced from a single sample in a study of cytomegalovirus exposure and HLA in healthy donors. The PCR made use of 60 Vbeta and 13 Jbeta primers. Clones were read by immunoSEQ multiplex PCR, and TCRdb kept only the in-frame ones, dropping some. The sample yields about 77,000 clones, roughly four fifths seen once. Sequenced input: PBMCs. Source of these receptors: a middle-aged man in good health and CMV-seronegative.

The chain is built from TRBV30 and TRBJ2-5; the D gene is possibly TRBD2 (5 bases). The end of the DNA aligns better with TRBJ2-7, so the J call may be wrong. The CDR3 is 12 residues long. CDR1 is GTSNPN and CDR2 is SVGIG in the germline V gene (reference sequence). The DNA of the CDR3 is TGTGCCTGGAGTGTACTAGAGTACGAGCAGTACTTC. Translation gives CAWSVLEYEQYF.

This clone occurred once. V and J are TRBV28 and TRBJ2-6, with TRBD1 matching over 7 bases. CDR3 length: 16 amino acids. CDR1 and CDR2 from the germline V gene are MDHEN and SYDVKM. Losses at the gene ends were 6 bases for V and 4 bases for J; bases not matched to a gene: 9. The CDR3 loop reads CASRIRQGSGANVLTF. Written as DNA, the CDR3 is TGTGCCAGCAGGATAAGACAGGGTTCCGGGGCCAACGTCCTGACTTTC.

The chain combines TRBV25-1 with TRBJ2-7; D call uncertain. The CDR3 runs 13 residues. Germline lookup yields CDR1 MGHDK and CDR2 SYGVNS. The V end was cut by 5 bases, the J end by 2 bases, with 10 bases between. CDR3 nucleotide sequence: TGTGCCAGCAGTAAGAGTTCTACCTACGAGCAGTACTTC. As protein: CASSKSSTYEQYF.

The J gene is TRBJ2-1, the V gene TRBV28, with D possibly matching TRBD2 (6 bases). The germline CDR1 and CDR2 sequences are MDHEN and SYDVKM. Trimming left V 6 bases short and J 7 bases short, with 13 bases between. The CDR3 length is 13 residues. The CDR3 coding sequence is TGTGCCAGCAGACTCCCGGGACTTAATGAGCAGTTCTTC. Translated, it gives CASRLPGLNEQFF.

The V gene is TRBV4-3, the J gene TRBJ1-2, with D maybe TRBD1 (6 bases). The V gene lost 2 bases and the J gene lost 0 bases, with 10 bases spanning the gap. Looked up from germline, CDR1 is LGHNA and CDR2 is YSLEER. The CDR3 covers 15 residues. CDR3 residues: CASSQQRTANYGYTF. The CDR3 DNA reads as TGCGCCAGCAGCCAACAAAGGACAGCTAACTATGGCTACACCTTC.

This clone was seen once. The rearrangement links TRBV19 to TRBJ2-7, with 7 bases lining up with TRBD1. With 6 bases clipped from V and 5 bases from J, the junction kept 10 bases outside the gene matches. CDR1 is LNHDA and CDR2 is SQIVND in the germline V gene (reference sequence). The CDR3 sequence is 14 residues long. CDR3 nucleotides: TGTGCCAGTAGGGATTTGAGCAGGGGGAACGAGCAGTACTTC. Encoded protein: CASRDLSRGNEQYF.

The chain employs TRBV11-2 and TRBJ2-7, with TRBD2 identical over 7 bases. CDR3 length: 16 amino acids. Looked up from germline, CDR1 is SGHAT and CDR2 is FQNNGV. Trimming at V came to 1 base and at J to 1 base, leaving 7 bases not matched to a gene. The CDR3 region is CASSLAKAGVSYEQYF. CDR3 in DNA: TGTGCCAGCAGCTTAGCGAAGGCGGGAGTGTCCTACGAGCAGTACTTC.

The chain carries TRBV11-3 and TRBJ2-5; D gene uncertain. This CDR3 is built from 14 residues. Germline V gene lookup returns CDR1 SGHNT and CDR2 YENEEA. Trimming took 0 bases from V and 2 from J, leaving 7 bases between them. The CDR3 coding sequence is TGTGCCAGCAGCTTAGACCACAAGCAAGAGACCCAGTACTTC. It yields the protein CASSLDHKQETQYF.

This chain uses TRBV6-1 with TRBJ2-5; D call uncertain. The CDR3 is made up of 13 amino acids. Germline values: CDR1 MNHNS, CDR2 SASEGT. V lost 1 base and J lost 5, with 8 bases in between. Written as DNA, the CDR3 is TGTGCCAGCAGTGAAGGTGAGGTGGAGACCCAGTACTTC. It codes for CASSEGEVETQYF.

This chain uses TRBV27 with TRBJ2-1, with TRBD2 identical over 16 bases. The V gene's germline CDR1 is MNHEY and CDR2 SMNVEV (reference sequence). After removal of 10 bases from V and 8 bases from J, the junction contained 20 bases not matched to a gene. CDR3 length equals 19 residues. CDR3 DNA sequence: TGTGCCACATTCCCCCTTGGGACTAGCGGGAGGGCCGGGGGAGATGAGCAGTTCTTC. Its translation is CATFPLGTSGRAGGDEQFF.

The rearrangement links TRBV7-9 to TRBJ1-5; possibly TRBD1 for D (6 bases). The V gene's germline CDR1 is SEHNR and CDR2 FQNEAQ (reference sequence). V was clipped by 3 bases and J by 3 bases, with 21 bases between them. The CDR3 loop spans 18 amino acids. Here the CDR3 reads CASSLNPGGSGPNQPQHF. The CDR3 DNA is TGTGCCAGCAGCTTGAATCCGGGGGGCAGTGGCCCCAATCAGCCCCAGCATTTT.

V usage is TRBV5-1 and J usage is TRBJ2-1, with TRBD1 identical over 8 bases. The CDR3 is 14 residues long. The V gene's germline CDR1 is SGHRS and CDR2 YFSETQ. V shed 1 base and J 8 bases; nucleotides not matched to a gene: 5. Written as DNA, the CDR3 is TGCGCCAGCAGCTTGACAGGGGGTTCACATGAGCAGTTCTTC. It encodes CASSLTGGSHEQFF. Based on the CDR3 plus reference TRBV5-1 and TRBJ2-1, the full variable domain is KAGVTQTPRYLIKTRGQQVTLSCSPISGHRSVSWYQQTPGQGLQFLFEYFSETQRNKGNFPGRFSGRQFSNSRSEMNVSTLELGDSALYLCASSLTGGSHEQFFGPGTRLTVL.

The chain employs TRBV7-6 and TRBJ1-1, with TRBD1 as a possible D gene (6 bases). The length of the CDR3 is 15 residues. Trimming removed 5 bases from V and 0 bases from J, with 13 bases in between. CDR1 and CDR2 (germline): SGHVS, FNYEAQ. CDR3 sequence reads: CASSPRTVMNTEAFF. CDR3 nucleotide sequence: TGTGCCAGCAGCCCCAGGACAGTTATGAACACTGAAGCTTTCTTT.

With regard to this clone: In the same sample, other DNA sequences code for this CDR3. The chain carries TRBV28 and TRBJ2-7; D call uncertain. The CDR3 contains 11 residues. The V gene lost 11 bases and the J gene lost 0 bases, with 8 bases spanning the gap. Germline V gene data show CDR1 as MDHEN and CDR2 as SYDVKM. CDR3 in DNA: TGTGCCCATCAGGACTCCTACGAGCAGTACTTC. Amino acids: CAHQDSYEQYF.

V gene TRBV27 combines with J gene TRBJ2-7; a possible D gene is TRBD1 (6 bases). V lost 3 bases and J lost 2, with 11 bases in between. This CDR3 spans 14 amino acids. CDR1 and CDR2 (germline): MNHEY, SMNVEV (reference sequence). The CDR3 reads CASSLSGETYEQYF. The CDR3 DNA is TGTGCCAGCAGTTTGTCAGGGGAAACCTACGAGCAGTACTTC.

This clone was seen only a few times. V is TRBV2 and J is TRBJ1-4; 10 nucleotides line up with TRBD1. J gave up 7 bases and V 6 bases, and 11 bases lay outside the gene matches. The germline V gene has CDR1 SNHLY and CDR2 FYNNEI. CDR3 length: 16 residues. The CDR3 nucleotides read TGTGCCAGCAGGCCCGGCCGACAGGGGGCGAGTGAAAAACTGTTTTTT. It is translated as CASRPGRQGASEKLFF.

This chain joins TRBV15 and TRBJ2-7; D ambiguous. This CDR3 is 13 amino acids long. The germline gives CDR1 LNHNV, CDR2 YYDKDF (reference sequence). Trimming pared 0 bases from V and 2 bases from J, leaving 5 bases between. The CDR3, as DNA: TGTGCCACCAGCAGAGACAGCGCCTACGAGCAGTACTTC. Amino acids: CATSRDSAYEQYF.

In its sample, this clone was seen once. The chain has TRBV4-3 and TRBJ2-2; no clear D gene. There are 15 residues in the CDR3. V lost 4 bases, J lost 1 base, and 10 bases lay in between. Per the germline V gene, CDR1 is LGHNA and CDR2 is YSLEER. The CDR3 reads CASSPQPGNTGELFF. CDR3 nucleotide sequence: TGCGCCAGCAGCCCCCAGCCAGGGAACACCGGGGAGCTGTTTTTT.